This T cell receptor beta chain appears in the sequencing data of a study of T cells in Graves' hyperthyroidism and ophthalmopathy. This CDR3 is 16 amino acids long. Germline assignment: CDR1 LGHNT and CDR2 FRNRAP. V was cut by 2 bases and J by 3 bases, with 16 bases left in between. A patient was excluded if there was uncontrolled infection, other autoimmune disease, pregnancy or lactation. Diagnosis rested on symptoms, serum thyroxine and TRAb, thyroid ultrasound, and orbital computed tomography. This clonotype has only a few counts. The antigen is unknown. The study's findings and limits: Ophthalmopathy, as predicted by the model, came a median around 7 months after the prediction. Blood also showed most of the thyroid clonotypes that were expanded above 0.001.

Researchers amplified the TCR beta CDR3 regions from RNA transcripts. During a first-round RT-PCR of the TCR CDR3, the HTBI primer set was used. TCRdb ran MiXCR on the multiplex PCR reads and lists one entry per CDR3 protein. The table includes under 700,000 distinct CDR3 sequences, around 42% detected once. V gene TRBV12-5 combines with J gene TRBJ1-1; possibly TRBD1 for D (5 bases). Material: peripheral blood or thyroid tissue (not recorded which). The TCR was taken from a woman in her late teens or twenties with Graves' hyperthyroidism. This CDR3 reads CASGLILGRRDTEAFF. The DNA of the CDR3 is TGTGCTAGTGGTTTGATCTTGGGACGGCGGGACACTGAAGCTTTCTTT.